The clone carrying this TCR beta chain was detected only a few times. Its antigen is as yet unknown. CDR1 and CDR2 (germline): ENHRY, SYGVKD. The V and J ends lost 10 bases and 3 bases respectively, with 12 bases between them. The CDR3 covers 12 residues. The source of the sample is a study of chemoradiotherapy in HPV16-positive cancers. Study as a whole: Functional T-cell assays on a couple of HPV16-positive patients' cells defined candidate HPV-specific clones and common TCR motifs.

Study observations and caveats: For HPV16-positive patients, expanding HPV-responsive T cells associated with longer recurrence-free survival. Candidate HPV-specific clones and E7-related TCR motifs grew in tumor during treatment. Functional assays defining HPV-specific T cells used only a couple of HPV16-positive patients.

Only in-frame clones appear in the TCRdb table, and some are missing; sequencing was by immunoSEQ multiplex PCR. Seen here are roughly 11,000 clones, 78% observed once, and the top ten hold about 2%. The material was obtained from a patient who underwent chemoradiotherapy. The clonotype was recovered from a human donor with HPV-associated anogenital cancer. J is TRBJ1-1 and V is TRBV10-3; D may be TRBD1 (6 bases). The DNA of the CDR3 is TGTGCCACCCGGGGGCCGGACACTGAAGCTTTCTTT. The encoded protein is CATRGPDTEAFF.